This T cell receptor (beta chain) appears in the sequencing data of a study of blood T cells in healthy people across ages. Overall study results and limits: Investigators viewed diversity estimates from one million T cells as underestimates, the study reported. TCR beta diversity per million T cells fell roughly linearly with age.

The second PCR ran about 6 to 11 cycles with a sample-barcoded 5' primer and J-beta primers. With 12 random nucleotides, a template-switch adaptor tagged each individual cDNA molecule. TCRdb used MiXCR to reprocess the 5' RACE reads, holding one entry per CDR3 protein. There are roughly 720,000 distinct CDR3 sequences in the sample; 40% to 65% occur only once, and approximately 40% lies in the top ten. It was roughly 10 milliliters of peripheral blood that were drawn from each donor. Turning to this clonotype: Its antigen is not known.

Material for sequencing was blood. The sequence was obtained from an elderly man in good health.

CDR3 nucleotides: TGTGCCAGCAGTTACGGGGGGGCTGTCGCCGGGGAGCTGTTTTTT. Translation gives CASSYGGAVAGELFF. The chain has TRBV6-2 or TRBV6-3 and TRBJ2-2; TRBD2 might be the D (7 bases). Looked up from germline, CDR1 is MNHEY and CDR2 is SVGEGT. V lost 2 bases to trimming and J lost 6 bases, with 13 bases between them. This CDR3 region has 15 residues.